The T cell receptor beta chain described here comes from a study of T cell repertoires in cytomegalovirus infection. Looking at the study overall: CMV epitopes used comprised recently identified HLA-C-restricted ones and well-studied HLA-B-restricted ones. Public TCR beta signature analysis indicated the presence of both CMV infection and matching HLA type. Study observations and caveats: CMV-specific HLA-C-restricted TCR beta clonotypes dominated the ex vivo response.

This clonotype was seen a handful of times. Its target is unknown. CDR3 size: 15 residues. Germline V lookup: CDR1 SEHNR, CDR2 FQNEAQ (reference sequence). Trimming left V 3 bases short and J 5 bases short, with 14 bases between. MiXCR, run by TCRdb on the reads, gives a single entry per CDR3 protein. The repertoire holds approximately 89,000 distinct CDR3 sequences, about 29% seen once, with about three quarters in the top ten. The sequence derives from a human donor in good health (CMV status not recorded). Some clones in this sample may be carry-over from other donors' samples. The sequencing used CD8+ T cells from cultured PBMCs, collected from culture after CMV antigen stimulation. The genes are TRBV7-9 and TRBJ2-1; D perhaps matches TRBD2 (6 bases). The chain's CDR3 is CASSFSGSRDNEQFF. CDR3 bases: TGTGCCAGCAGCTTTAGCGGTTCCAGGGACAATGAGCAGTTCTTC.